This entry describes one T cell receptor (beta chain). The CDR3 length is 15 residues. The V gene lost 0 bases and the J gene lost 2 bases, with 10 bases spanning the gap. CDR1 is SGHAT and CDR2 is FQNNGV in the germline V gene. These data originate in a study of blood T cell repertoires in COVID-19. The table came from immunoSEQ multiplex PCR; TCRdb's copy has only in-frame clones and leaves some out. The profile shows 45,000 to 65,000 clones, 65% to 85% of them singletons. Seattle participants joined during active infection and were tracked over time. The clonotype was recovered from a man aged 25 to 45 with COVID-19, enrolled during active disease. The chain couples TRBV11-2 to TRBJ2-5; the D gene is possibly TRBD2 (5 bases). The sequenced sample consisted of peripheral blood. CDR3 residues: CASSLDVSGQETQYF. The CDR3 DNA reads as TGTGCCAGCAGCTTAGATGTCAGCGGACAAGAGACCCAGTACTTC.